Below are 24 T cell receptor beta chains sequenced from a single sample in a study of T cell responses to AZD1222 COVID-19 vaccine. TCRdb's table, derived via immunoSEQ multiplex PCR, lists solely in-frame clones and lacks some. The table records roughly 90,000 clones, around 90% of them present only once. Here the sequenced sample was peripheral blood, taken on day 0 of MenACWY control vaccination. These receptors were taken from an adult in good health.

The chain is built from TRBV28 and TRBJ1-1, with 8 bases that match TRBD1. With V trimmed by 6 bases and J by 4 bases, 4 bases remained unmatched. Germline values: CDR1 MDHEN, CDR2 SYDVKM. The CDR3 length is 13 residues. The CDR3, as DNA: TGTGCCAGCAGCGAGGGGACAGGCACTGAAGCTTTCTTT. Translation: CASSEGTGTEAFF.

The rearrangement uses TRBV27 and TRBJ2-7; tentative D call: TRBD1 (6 bases). CDR1 is MNHEY, CDR2 SMNVEV, per germline (reference sequence). This CDR3 is 13 amino acids long. With 6 bases removed from V and 1 base from J, the gap between germline ends came to 10 bases. DNA for the CDR3: TGTGCCAGCAGCTCAGGGACATCCTACGAGCAGTACTTC. It codes for CASSSGTSYEQYF.

CDR3 residues: CASSPPAGRSFEQFF. CDR3 bases: TGTGCCAGCTCACCACCGGCCGGGCGATCGTTTGAGCAGTTCTTC. J is TRBJ2-1 and V is TRBV18; unclear D gene. Germline assignment: CDR1 KGHSH and CDR2 LQKENI. This CDR3 is built from 15 residues. V gave up 0 bases and J gave up 9 bases, with 15 bases separating them.

V and J are TRBV9 and TRBJ2-7, with 10 positions matching TRBD2. The CDR3 runs 15 residues. V dropped 4 bases and J dropped 3; count of bases not matched to a gene: 7. From germline, CDR1 is SGDLS and CDR2 YYNGEE. The CDR3 DNA follows: TGTGCCAGCAGCAGCGGGAGCGGGGGGGGCTACGAGCAGTACTTC. Residues: CASSSGSGGGYEQYF.

CDR3 loop: CASSLGLAGGQETQYF. The DNA for the CDR3 is TGTGCCAGCAGCTTAGGACTAGCGGGAGGGCAAGAGACCCAGTACTTC. The J gene is TRBJ2-5, the V gene TRBV7-2; 14 nucleotides line up with TRBD2. The germline V gene encodes CDR1 SGHTA and CDR2 FQGNSA. The CDR3 runs to 16 residues. The junction had 0 bases not matched to a gene; V was cut back by 1 base and J by 2 bases.

The J gene is TRBJ1-5, the V gene TRBV2; D gene ambiguous. Germline loops: CDR1 SNHLY, CDR2 FYNNEI. Trimming cost V 8 bases and J 7 bases, with 6 bases left between them. The CDR3 extends over 10 amino acids. The CDR3, as DNA: TGTGCCAGCGCTAAGCAGCCCCAGCATTTT. Translating it yields CASAKQPQHF.

The DNA of the CDR3 is TGCGCCAGCAGCTCTCCCTACGAGCAGTACTTC. Translated, it gives CASSSPYEQYF. This sequence joins TRBV4-1 and TRBJ2-7; D gene uncertain. V was pared by 5 bases and J by 2 bases, with 4 bases between. The CDR3 consists of 11 residues. In germline, CDR1 is MGHRA, CDR2 YSYEKL.

The rearrangement joins TRBV11-2 to TRBJ2-1; TRBD2 aligns across 15 bases. CDR1 SGHAT and CDR2 FQNNGV come from the germline V gene. V lost 6 bases to trimming and J lost 8 bases; unmatched junction nucleotides: 2. This CDR3 is 14 amino acids long. CDR3 sequence (DNA): TGTGCCAGCAGGGGACTAGCGGGAGGTTATGAGCAGTTCTTC. Translation: CASRGLAGGYEQFF.

This chain uses TRBV27 with TRBJ1-2; D unresolved. The CDR3 totals 13 residues. Germline V CDR1 and CDR2: MNHEY, SMNVEV (reference sequence). Trimming stripped 3 bases from V and 4 bases from J, with 9 bases between. Here the CDR3 DNA reads TGTGCCAGCAGTTTTTCGGCTTTCTATGGCTACACCTTC. It translates to CASSFSAFYGYTF.

The chain links TRBV21-1 to TRBJ2-7; the D segment call TRBD1 is taken from the table without a DNA check. TRBV21-1 is flagged as a pseudogene. The CDR3 is 16 amino acids. The CDR3 reads CASSNRGSQSSYEQYF. The CDR3 nucleotides are TGTGCCAGCAGCAACAGGGGTTCCCAAAGCTCCTACGAGCAGTACTTC.

This chain links TRBV6-5 with TRBJ2-2, with a tentative D call TRBD2 (5 bases). CDR1 is MNHEY and CDR2 is SVGAGI in the germline V gene. With 9 bases removed from V and 5 bases from J, the gap between germline ends came to 13 bases. The CDR3 runs 13 residues. CDR3 nucleotides: TGTGCCAGTTGTAGCACGGGGACCGGGGAGCTGTTTTTT. It encodes CASCSTGTGELFF.

Here the CDR3 DNA reads TGTGCCAGCAGCCAAGGGACAGGCGCAAATAGTAACTATGGCTACACCTTC. Translating gives CASSQGTGANSNYGYTF. V is TRBV3-1 (or the pseudogene TRBV3-2) and J is TRBJ1-2, with TRBD1 matching 7 bases. CDR3 length: 17 residues. Germline-derived CDR1 and CDR2 are LGHDT and YNNKEL (reference sequence). V shed 1 base and J 1 base; nucleotides not matched to a gene: 9.

The rearrangement links TRBV7-2 to TRBJ2-1, with D maybe TRBD2 (5 bases). The germline V and J ends were trimmed by 5 bases and 5 bases, with 13 bases remaining between them. Germline-derived CDR1 and CDR2 are SGHTA and FQGNSA. This CDR3 comprises 14 residues. The CDR3 is CASSLPGLNNEQFF. CDR3 nucleotide sequence: TGTGCCAGCAGCCTCCCAGGACTTAACAATGAGCAGTTCTTC.

The V and J genes are TRBV10-2 and TRBJ1-1; D is ambiguous. V was clipped by 8 bases and J by 3 bases, with 10 bases between them. Germline CDR1 reads WSHSY; CDR2 reads SAAADI. This CDR3 has 12 amino acids. CDR3 DNA sequence: TGCGCCAGCGGATCGGCCTACACTGAAGCTTTCTTT. Translated, it gives CASGSAYTEAFF.

The rearrangement joins TRBV7-9 to TRBJ1-4; a weak D match, TRBD1 (5 bases). The V end lost 6 bases, the J end lost 1 base, and 9 bases lay between the germline ends. The CDR3 consists of 14 residues. The germline V gene has CDR1 SEHNR and CDR2 FQNEAQ (reference sequence). CDR3 sequence (DNA): TGTGCCAGCAGGGCCCAGGGAACTAATGAAAAACTGTTTTTT. Amino acid sequence: CASRAQGTNEKLFF. Filled out from reference TRBV7-9 and TRBJ1-4, the complete variable domain reads DTGVSQNPRHKITKRGQNVTFRCDPISEHNRLYWYRQTLGQGPEFLTYFQNEAQLEKSRLLSDRFSAERPKGSFSTLEIQRTEQGDSAMYLCASRAQGTNEKLFFGSGTQLSVL.

This chain connects TRBV18 to TRBJ1-5; the D gene is possibly TRBD1 (5 bases). Germline V CDR1 and CDR2: KGHSH, LQKENI. Trimming stripped 3 bases from V and 0 bases from J, with 12 bases between. The CDR3 covers 16 residues. The CDR3, as DNA: TGTGCCAGCTCACCTCAGGGCGTCTATAGCAATCAGCCCCAGCATTTT. This gives the protein CASSPQGVYSNQPQHF.

This clone was recorded a few times. The gene calls are TRBV6-1 and TRBJ1-5, with unresolved D. CDR3 length: 12 residues. The germline CDR1 and CDR2 sequences are MNHNS and SASEGT. The V end was cut by 2 bases, the J end by 6 bases, with 5 bases between. CDR3: CASSELFQPQHF. As DNA, the CDR3 is TGTGCCAGCAGTGAACTTTTTCAGCCCCAGCATTTT.

This sequence joins TRBV6-5 and TRBJ1-2, with D unclear. CDR3 length: 13 residues. The V end was cut by 2 bases, the J end by 8 bases, with 12 bases between. CDR1 is MNHEY, CDR2 SVGAGI, per germline. Here the CDR3 DNA reads TGTGCCAGCAGTTACGGCAGCCAAGCCGGCTACACCTTC. Translation gives CASSYGSQAGYTF.

The rearrangement links TRBV7-9 to TRBJ1-2, with D unclear. The germline V gene encodes CDR1 SEHNR and CDR2 FQNEAQ (reference sequence). This CDR3 is 13 amino acids long. V lost 8 bases to trimming and J lost 2 bases, with 12 bases between them. The CDR3 loop reads CASETVANYGYTF. The CDR3 DNA is TGTGCCAGCGAGACGGTCGCGAACTATGGCTACACCTTC.

The chain is built from TRBV20-1 and TRBJ2-5; no firm D call. The V gene's germline CDR1 is DFQATT and CDR2 SNEGSKA (reference sequence). V shed 4 bases and J shed 7 bases, with 7 bases lying between them. This CDR3 has 10 amino acids. The CDR3 loop reads CSAIKGTQYF. The CDR3 DNA reads TGCAGTGCTATCAAGGGGACCCAGTACTTC.

The rearrangement links TRBV5-1 to TRBJ1-1; D is possibly TRBD1 (6 bases). The CDR3 runs to 15 residues. CDR1 and CDR2 (germline): SGHRS, YFSETQ. Trimming shortened V by 1 base and J by 4 bases, and 14 bases separated the two germline ends. The CDR3 reads CASSLTGSGATEAFF. CDR3 DNA: TGCGCCAGCAGCTTGACAGGGTCGGGTGCCACTGAAGCTTTCTTT.

The chain carries TRBV5-6 and TRBJ1-2; 8 bases align to TRBD1. Germline V gene data show CDR1 as SGHDT and CDR2 as YYEEEE. After removal of 4 bases from V and 4 bases from J, the junction contained 9 bases not matched to a gene. The CDR3 runs 15 residues. The CDR3 spells CASSHPGTGLYGYTF. The CDR3 region has the DNA TGTGCCAGCAGCCACCCCGGGACAGGACTCTATGGCTACACCTTC.

This clone was detected a few times. The rearrangement links TRBV19 to TRBJ1-2, with D unclear. Germline V CDR1 and CDR2: LNHDA, SQIVND (reference sequence). The CDR3 is made up of 13 amino acids. The V gene lost 0 bases and the J gene lost 8 bases, with 10 bases spanning the gap. CDR3 coding DNA: TGTGCCAGTAGTATAGATCAGGTGGGAGGCTACACCTTC. Its protein product is CASSIDQVGGYTF.

This chain uses TRBV7-3 with TRBJ2-3, with TRBD1 matching over 7 bases. The CDR3 has 14 amino acids. The V gene's germline CDR1 is SGHTA and CDR2 FQGTGA. The V gene end was trimmed by 6 bases and the J gene end by 1 base; junction bases not matched to a gene: 4. Here the CDR3 reads CASRTGPGTDTQYF. The CDR3 region has the DNA TGTGCCAGCAGGACAGGGCCCGGCACAGATACGCAGTATTTT.